Below, one T cell receptor (beta chain) is given with its context. Antigen specificity is unknown. The germline V gene has CDR1 MNHGY and CDR2 SVAAGI. CDR3 length: 13 amino acids. J gave up 4 bases and V 9 bases, and 7 bases lay outside the gene matches. This sample was taken from a study of T cell repertoires in cytomegalovirus infection. Study in general: It can be stated that public TCR beta signatures indicated CMV infection as well as a matching HLA type. Study-wide points: In two of eight donors, the top clonotype was HLA-C-restricted CMV-specific. There were carriers of CMV plus the relevant HLA, and cumulative public TCR beta family frequency identified them.

TCRdb reanalysed the reads using MiXCR and keeps one entry per CDR3 protein. The table lists fewer than 550,000 distinct CDR3 sequences, approximately 10% of them singletons. The sample taken for sequencing was PBMCs. This clonotype was obtained from a human donor in good health (CMV status not recorded). Some clones in this sample may be carry-over from other donors' samples. V usage is TRBV6-9 and J usage is TRBJ2-7, with 9 bases aligning to TRBD1. The CDR3 DNA is TGTGCCAGACCCAAGGACAGGGGTTACGAGCAGTACTTC. This gives the protein CARPKDRGYEQYF.